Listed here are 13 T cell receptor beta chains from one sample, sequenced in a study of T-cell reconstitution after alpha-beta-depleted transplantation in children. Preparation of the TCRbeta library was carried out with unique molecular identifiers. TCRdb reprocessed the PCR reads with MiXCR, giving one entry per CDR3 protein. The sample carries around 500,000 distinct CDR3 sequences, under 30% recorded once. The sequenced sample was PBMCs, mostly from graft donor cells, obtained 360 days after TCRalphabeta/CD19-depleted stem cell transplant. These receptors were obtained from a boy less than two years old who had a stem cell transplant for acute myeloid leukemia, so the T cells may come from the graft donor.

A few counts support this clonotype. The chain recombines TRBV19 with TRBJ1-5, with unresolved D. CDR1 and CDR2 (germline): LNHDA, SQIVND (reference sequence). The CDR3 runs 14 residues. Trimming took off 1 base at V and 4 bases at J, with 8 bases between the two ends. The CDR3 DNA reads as TGTGCCAGTAGTATAGGACTAGGGAATCAGCCCCAGCATTTT. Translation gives CASSIGLGNQPQHF.

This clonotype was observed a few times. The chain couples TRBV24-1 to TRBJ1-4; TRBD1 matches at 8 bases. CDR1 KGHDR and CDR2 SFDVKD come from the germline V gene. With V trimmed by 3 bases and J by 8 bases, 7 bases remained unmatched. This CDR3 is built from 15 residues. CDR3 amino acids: CATSDTGGAAEKLFF. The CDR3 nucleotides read TGTGCCACCAGTGATACAGGGGGAGCGGCAGAAAAACTGTTTTTT.

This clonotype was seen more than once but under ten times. The CDR3 nucleotides read TGTGCCACCAGTGGGCCCGGGGGGGGAGCTTTCTTT. It is translated as CATSGPGGGAFF. V and J are TRBV24-1 and TRBJ1-1; D possibly corresponds to TRBD1 (5 bases). The CDR3 runs 12 residues. Per germline, CDR1 KGHDR and CDR2 SFDVKD. V lost 5 bases to trimming and J lost 10 bases, with 13 bases between them.

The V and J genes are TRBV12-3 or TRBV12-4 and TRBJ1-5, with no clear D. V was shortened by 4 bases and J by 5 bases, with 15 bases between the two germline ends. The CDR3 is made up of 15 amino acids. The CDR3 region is CASSYSSSSHQPQHF. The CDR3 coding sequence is TGTGCCAGCAGTTACAGCTCCTCCTCTCATCAGCCCCAGCATTTT.

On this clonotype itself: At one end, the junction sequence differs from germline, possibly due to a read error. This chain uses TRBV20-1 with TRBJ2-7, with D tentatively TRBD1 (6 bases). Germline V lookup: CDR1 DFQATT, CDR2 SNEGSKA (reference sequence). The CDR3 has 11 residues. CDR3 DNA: TGCAGTGCTAGCAGGCTTACAGGGCTTTATTTC. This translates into CSASRLTGLYF.

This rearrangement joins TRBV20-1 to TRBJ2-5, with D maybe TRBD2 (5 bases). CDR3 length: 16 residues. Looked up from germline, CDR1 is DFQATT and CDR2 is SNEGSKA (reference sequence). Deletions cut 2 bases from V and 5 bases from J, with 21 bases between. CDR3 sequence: CSARSPSGGRWETQYF. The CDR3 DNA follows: TGCAGTGCTAGAAGCCCCTCTGGCGGGCGGTGGGAGACCCAGTACTTC.

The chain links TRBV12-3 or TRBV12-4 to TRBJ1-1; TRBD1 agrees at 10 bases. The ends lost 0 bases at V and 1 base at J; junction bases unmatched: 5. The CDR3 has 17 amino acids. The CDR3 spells CASSLALGDRGNTEAFF. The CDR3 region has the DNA TGTGCCAGCAGTTTAGCCCTAGGGGACAGGGGGAACACTGAAGCTTTCTTT.

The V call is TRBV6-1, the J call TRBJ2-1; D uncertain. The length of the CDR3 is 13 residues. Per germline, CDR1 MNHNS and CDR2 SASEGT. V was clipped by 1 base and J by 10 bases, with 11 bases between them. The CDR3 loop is CASSEGSPREQFF. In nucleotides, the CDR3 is TGTGCCAGCAGTGAAGGGTCCCCTCGGGAGCAGTTCTTC.

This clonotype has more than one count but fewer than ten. The CDR3 sequence: CASSQDMTGSYNEQFF. As DNA, the CDR3 is TGTGCCAGCAGCCAAGATATGACGGGGTCCTACAATGAGCAGTTCTTC. This sequence joins TRBV3-1 and TRBJ2-1; TRBD2 might be the D (5 bases). The CDR3 loop spans 16 amino acids. Deletions cut 0 bases from V and 1 base from J, with 10 bases between. Germline V gene data show CDR1 as LGHDT and CDR2 as YNNKEL (reference sequence).

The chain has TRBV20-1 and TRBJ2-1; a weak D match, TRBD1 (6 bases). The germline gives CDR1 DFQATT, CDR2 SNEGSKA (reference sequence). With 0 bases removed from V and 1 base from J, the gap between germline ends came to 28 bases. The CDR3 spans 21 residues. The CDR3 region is CSARDMFRGAEETRSYNEQFF. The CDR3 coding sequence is TGCAGTGCTAGAGATATGTTCAGGGGCGCGGAGGAGACGAGGTCCTACAATGAGCAGTTCTTC.

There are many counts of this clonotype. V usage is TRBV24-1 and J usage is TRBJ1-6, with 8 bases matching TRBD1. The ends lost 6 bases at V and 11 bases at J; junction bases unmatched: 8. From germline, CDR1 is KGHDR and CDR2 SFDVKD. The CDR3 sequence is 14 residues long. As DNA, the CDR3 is TGTGCCACCAGTCCGAGGACAGGGAGTCCACCCCTCCACTTT. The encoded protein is CATSPRTGSPPLHF.

CDR3 sequence (DNA): TGTGCCACCAGCAGGGGAGGGGGAGTTTCCTACAATGAGCAGTTCTTC. Protein: CATSRGGGVSYNEQFF. V is TRBV15 and J is TRBJ2-1, with a tentative D call TRBD2 (7 bases). The CDR3 has 16 amino acids. Germline assignment: CDR1 LNHNV and CDR2 YYDKDF (reference sequence). Trimming shortened V by 3 bases and J by 1 base, and 13 bases separated the two germline ends. Combining the CDR3 with reference TRBV15 and TRBJ2-1 gives the whole variable domain DAMVIQNPRYQVTQFGKPVTLSCSQTLNHNVMYWYQQKSSQAPKLLFHYYDKDFNNEADTPDNFQSRRPNTSFCFLDIRSPGLGDTAMYLCATSRGGGVSYNEQFFGPGTRLTVL.

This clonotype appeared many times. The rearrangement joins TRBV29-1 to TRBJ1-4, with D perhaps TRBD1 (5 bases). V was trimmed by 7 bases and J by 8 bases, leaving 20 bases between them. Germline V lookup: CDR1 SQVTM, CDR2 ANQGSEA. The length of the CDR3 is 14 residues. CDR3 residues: CSASSAPDTEKLFF. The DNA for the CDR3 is TGCAGCGCGTCCAGTGCCCCGGACACCGAAAAACTGTTTTTT.